A single TCR beta chain is shown here with its context. A quantity of about 0.5 to 1 ug RNA underwent reverse transcription using random hexamers. Via MiXCR, TCRdb re-called the immunoSEQ multiplex PCR reads, giving one row per CDR3 protein. This table has some 120,000 distinct CDR3 sequences, around 94% appearing once. The sample is drawn from a study of CD8 T cells in Susac syndrome. Controls comprised healthy donors matched for age and sex. Trimming took 4 bases from V and 0 from J; bases not matched to a gene: 5. Germline CDR1 is SGHAT and CDR2 is FQNNGV. This CDR3 region has 15 residues. This chain joins TRBV11-2 and TRBJ1-1; TRBD1 matches at 7 bases. The sequence was obtained from a human donor in good health. Sequenced sample: CD4+ T cells from PBMCs. The CDR3 DNA is TGTGCCAGCAGCTCAGGGGGACGCGTGAACACTGAAGCTTTCTTT. Residues: CASSSGGRVNTEAFF.